This TCR beta chain comes out of a study of tissue T cells after allogeneic stem cell transplantation. CDR1 MNHEY and CDR2 SVGAGI come from the germline V gene. CDR3 size: 15 residues. Trimming removed 6 bases from V and 4 bases from J, with 18 bases in between. Study-level findings and limits: Some tissue clones might be persisting host cells; their alloreactivity or antigen specificity was not determined.

Median post-mortem interval was more than nine hours for GI, liver, skin and lymphoid tissues. As to this clone: As yet, its antigen is unknown.

Assay: immunoSEQ multiplex PCR; the TCRdb copy retains only in-frame clones and omits some. Here the sample spans 7,000 or so clones, approximately 56% being singletons. The chain links TRBV6-5 to TRBJ2-5, with D possibly TRBD2 on 7 matching bases. The receptor's source is a female donor of 60 years or more with lung cancer. Sequencing was performed on duodenum tissue, taken at autopsy. The DNA of the CDR3 is TGTGCCAGCAGCTCTGTCGGGGGGCGGCGAGAGACCCAGTACTTC. This codes for CASSSVGGRRETQYF.